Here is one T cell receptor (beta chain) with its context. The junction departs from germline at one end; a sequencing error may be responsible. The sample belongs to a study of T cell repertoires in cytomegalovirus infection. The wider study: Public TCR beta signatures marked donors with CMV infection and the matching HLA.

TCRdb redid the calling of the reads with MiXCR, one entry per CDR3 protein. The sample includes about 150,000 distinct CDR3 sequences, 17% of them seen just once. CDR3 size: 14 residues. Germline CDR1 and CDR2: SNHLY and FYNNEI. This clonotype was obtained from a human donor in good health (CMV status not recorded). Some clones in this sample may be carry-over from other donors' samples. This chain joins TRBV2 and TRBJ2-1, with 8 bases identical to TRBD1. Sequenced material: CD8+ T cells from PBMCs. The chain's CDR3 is CSSRSTGEYNEQFF. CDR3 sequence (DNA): TGTTCCAGCAGATCGACAGGGGAGTACAATGAGCAGTTCTTC.